A single sample gave rise to the 13 T cell receptor beta chains below, sequenced in a study of T cells after yellow fever vaccination. Using its own MiXCR run on the 5' RACE reads, TCRdb lists one record per CDR3 protein. The table records approximately 180,000 distinct CDR3 sequences, roughly 6.2% of them present only once. Sequencing used CD4+ T cells sorted from PBMCs, obtained on the day of the first yellow fever vaccination. The origin of the receptors is a man between 18 and 29 years old who received the YFV17D yellow fever vaccine.

This clonotype showed up many times. The genes are TRBV12-3 or TRBV12-4 and TRBJ1-6; TRBD1 matches 7 bases. This CDR3 region has 15 residues. The V segment lost 5 bases and the J segment 6 bases; nucleotides outside the gene matches: 7. The CDR3 spells CASSPTRQGNSPLHF. CDR3 DNA: TGTGCCAGCAGTCCGACTCGACAGGGTAATTCACCCCTCCACTTT.

This clonotype was picked up many times. CDR3 nucleotide sequence: TGTGCCAGCAGCTTTTCCCCGGGACAGGAAAATGAAAAACTGTTTTTT. Protein sequence: CASSFSPGQENEKLFF. V is TRBV7-6 and J is TRBJ1-4, with TRBD1 identical over 8 bases. CDR1 is SGHVS and CDR2 is FNYEAQ in the germline V gene. V lost 3 bases, J lost 5 bases, and 8 bases stayed unmatched. The CDR3 runs 16 residues.

This clonotype has at least ten counts. This chain uses TRBV5-1 with TRBJ2-7; 7 nucleotides align to TRBD1. Germline lookup yields CDR1 SGHRS and CDR2 YFSETQ. The CDR3 loop spans 15 amino acids. The junction had 7 bases not matched to a gene; V was cut back by 4 bases and J by 0 bases. Written as DNA, the CDR3 is TGCGCCAGCAGCAGGGACAGCGCTACCTCCTACGAGCAGTACTTC. Protein product: CASSRDSATSYEQYF.

This clonotype has a count of ten or more. The chain uses TRBV27 and TRBJ2-2; 7 nucleotides agree with TRBD1. The CDR3 is 15 amino acids. Germline V gives CDR1 MNHEY, CDR2 SMNVEV (reference sequence). The V segment lost 4 bases and the J segment 8 bases; nucleotides outside the gene matches: 10. The CDR3 protein is CASSSGQARWGELFF. CDR3 DNA sequence: TGTGCCAGCAGTTCAGGACAGGCCCGTTGGGGGGAGCTGTTTTTT.

In its sample, this clonotype was seen many times. The chain recombines TRBV7-3 with TRBJ2-3; D perhaps matches TRBD1 (5 bases). V was clipped by 5 bases and J by 5 bases, with 11 bases between them. This CDR3 contains 13 residues. In germline, CDR1 is SGHTA, CDR2 FQGTGA. The CDR3 DNA reads TGTGCCAGCAGCATCCAGGGATTAGATACGCAGTATTTT. This translates into CASSIQGLDTQYF.

This clonotype was detected ten times or more. This rearrangement joins TRBV18 to TRBJ2-3; D tentatively reads TRBD1 or TRBD2 (6 bases each). CDR3 length equals 14 residues. Between the trimmed V and J ends, which lost 6 bases and 8 bases, there was a span of 18 bases. Germline V gene data show CDR1 as KGHSH and CDR2 as LQKENI. CDR3 sequence reads: CASSEGGYSPTQYF. CDR3 nucleotide sequence: TGTGCCAGCTCGGAGGGGGGATACTCCCCTACGCAGTATTTT. Looking up the rest from reference TRBV18 and TRBJ2-3 gives the full variable domain: NAGVMQNPRHLVRRRGQEARLRCSPMKGHSHVYWYRQLPEEGLKFMVYLQKENIIDESGMPKERFSAEFPKEGPSILRIQQVVRGDSAAYFCASSEGGYSPTQYFGPGTRLTVL.

The table lists this clonotype with a few counts. DNA of the CDR3: TGCCTCTGTCTTCTGCTGAACACTGAAGCTTTCTTT. Translated: CLCLLLNTEAFF. The chain joins TRBV20-1 to TRBJ1-1; D gene ambiguous. Germline CDR1 is DFQATT and CDR2 is SNEGSKA (reference sequence). CDR3 length equals 12 residues.

This clonotype was detected only a few times. The rearrangement joins TRBV20-1 to TRBJ1-6, with TRBD1 identical over 10 bases. Germline CDR1 reads DFQATT; CDR2 reads SNEGSKA (reference sequence). The CDR3 totals 14 residues. V shed 6 bases and J 5 bases; nucleotides not matched to a gene: 4. CDR3 amino acids: CSARTGGNNSPLHF. CDR3 DNA: TGCAGTGCCCGGACAGGGGGAAATAATTCACCCCTCCACTTT.

The rearrangement uses TRBV7-2 and TRBJ1-1; no firm D call. The CDR3 sequence is 14 residues long. Germline values: CDR1 SGHTA, CDR2 FQGNSA. V lost 6 bases and J lost 1, with 12 bases in between. The DNA for the CDR3 is TGTGCCAGCAGAGTCGCGATCCGGAACACTGAAGCTTTCTTT. This encodes CASRVAIRNTEAFF.

In this sample, this clonotype turned up many times. This chain connects TRBV29-1 to TRBJ1-2; a possible D gene is TRBD1 (5 bases). Germline CDR1 reads SQVTM; CDR2 reads ANQGSEA. The CDR3 length is 13 residues. V lost 4 bases to trimming and J lost 4 bases, with 13 bases between them. CDR3: CSVGMTQGYGYTF. CDR3 nucleotides: TGCAGCGTTGGAATGACCCAGGGCTATGGCTACACCTTC.

This clonotype came up many times. The V gene is TRBV7-8, the J gene TRBJ2-3; possible D gene TRBD2, 6 bases. CDR3 size: 15 residues. The V gene's germline CDR1 is SGHVS and CDR2 FQNEAQ. Trimming shortened V by 5 bases and J by 0 bases, and 12 bases separated the two germline ends. CDR3 DNA: TGTGCCAGCAGCCCCCGCGGGGTTAGCACAGATACGCAGTATTTT. It is translated as CASSPRGVSTDTQYF.

This clonotype was seen a handful of times. The chain carries TRBV4-2 and TRBJ2-1, with a weak D call TRBD1 (5 bases). This CDR3 is built from 15 residues. CDR1 and CDR2 (germline): LGHNA, YNFKEQ. V gave up 0 bases and J gave up 7 bases, with 13 bases separating them. The CDR3 sequence: CASSQDLRTRNEQFF. The CDR3 DNA reads as TGTGCCAGCAGCCAAGACCTCAGGACAAGAAATGAGCAGTTCTTC.

Many counts were recorded for this clonotype. V usage is TRBV4-3 and J usage is TRBJ1-4, with 9 bases aligning to TRBD1. The CDR3 has 15 residues. With V trimmed by 3 bases and J by 7 bases, 6 bases remained unmatched. Germline-derived CDR1 and CDR2 are LGHNA and YSLEER. The CDR3 sequence: CASSQGQGSSEKLFF. CDR3 in DNA: TGCGCCAGCAGCCAGGGACAGGGCTCAAGTGAAAAACTGTTTTTT.